Below are 20 T cell receptor beta chains sequenced from a single sample in a study of blood T cell repertoires in COVID-19. The repertoire was sequenced with immunoSEQ multiplex PCR; TCRdb's copy has only in-frame clones and lacks some. The table has under 300,000 clones, around 83% seen once. Material for sequencing was peripheral blood. These receptors were obtained from a young man with active or convalescent COVID-19.

With regard to this clone: The sample has other DNA sequences that encode this CDR3 too. The chain combines TRBV5-1 with TRBJ2-6; a weak D match, TRBD2 (6 bases). The germline gives CDR1 SGHRS, CDR2 YFSETQ. Between the trimmed V and J ends, which lost 5 bases and 1 base, there was a span of 7 bases. The length of the CDR3 is 14 residues. The CDR3 DNA follows: TGCGCCAGCAGTGGGGGGTCTGGGGCCAACGTCCTGACTTTC. Amino acid sequence: CASSGGSGANVLTF.

The chain carries TRBV4-3 and TRBJ2-7, with 7 bases aligning to TRBD2. There are 15 residues in the CDR3. V lost 4 bases, J lost 3 bases, and 9 bases stayed unmatched. The germline V gene has CDR1 LGHNA and CDR2 YSLEER. The CDR3 spells CASSLERETIYEQYF. The CDR3 DNA reads as TGCGCCAGCAGCCTTGAGCGGGAAACCATCTACGAGCAGTACTTC.

The CDR3 loop reads CASSWTSGGVDTQYF. The CDR3 DNA reads TGTGCCAGCAGCTGGACTAGCGGGGGGGTGGATACGCAGTATTTT. The chain recombines TRBV7-3 with TRBJ2-3; 15 nucleotides align to TRBD2. This CDR3 is 15 amino acids long. The V gene end was trimmed by 4 bases and the J gene end by 6 bases; junction bases not matched to a gene: 2. CDR1 is SGHTA, CDR2 FQGTGA, per germline. The full variable domain, completed using reference TRBV7-3 and TRBJ2-3, is GAGVSQTPSNKVTEKGKYVELRCDPISGHTALYWYRQSLGQGPEFLIYFQGTGAADDSGLPNDRFFAVRPEGSVSTLKIQRTERGDSAVYLCASSWTSGGVDTQYFGPGTRLTVL.

The chain uses TRBV30 and TRBJ1-1; D ambiguous. The length of the CDR3 is 13 residues. Germline CDR1 GTSNPN, CDR2 SVGIG (reference sequence). Trimming removed 0 bases from V and 4 bases from J, with 9 bases in between. Here the CDR3 DNA reads TGTGCCTGGAGTGTTCAGGAAATCACTGAAGCTTTCTTT. It is translated as CAWSVQEITEAFF.

The gene calls are TRBV9 and TRBJ2-2, with TRBD2 matching over 7 bases. V was pared by 2 bases and J by 3 bases, with 4 bases of the junction left unmatched. From germline, CDR1 is SGDLS and CDR2 YYNGEE. There are 15 residues in the CDR3. The chain's CDR3 is CASSVGGVDTGELFF. The CDR3 DNA follows: TGTGCCAGCAGCGTTGGGGGGGTTGACACCGGGGAGCTGTTTTTT. Full variable domain (remainder filled in from reference TRBV9 and TRBJ2-2): DSGVTQTPKHLITATGQRVTLRCSPRSGDLSVYWYQQSLDQGLQFLIQYYNGEERAKGNILERFSAQQFPDLHSELNLSSLELGDSALYFCASSVGGVDTGELFFGEGSRLTVL.

The chain couples TRBV27 to TRBJ1-2; TRBD1 matches 8 bases. CDR1 and CDR2 (germline): MNHEY, SMNVEV (reference sequence). V was pared by 5 bases and J by 2 bases, with 10 bases of the junction left unmatched. This CDR3 is 16 amino acids long. The CDR3, as DNA: TGTGCCAGCAGTCCGACTCCCGGGACAGGAAACTATGGCTACACCTTC. It specifies CASSPTPGTGNYGYTF.

The rearrangement joins TRBV4-2 to TRBJ2-3, with TRBD2 as a possible D gene (5 bases). Germline CDR1 reads LGHNA; CDR2 reads YNFKEQ. This CDR3 has 15 amino acids. V was clipped by 0 bases and J by 0 bases, with 7 bases between them. CDR3 sequence reads: CASSQERTSTDTQYF. The CDR3 coding sequence is TGTGCCAGCAGCCAAGAACGGACTAGCACAGATACGCAGTATTTT.

This clone was detected once. The DNA of the CDR3 is TGTGCCAGCAGGGCCTCAGATACGCAGTATTTT. Translating it yields CASRASDTQYF. This chain links TRBV12-3 or TRBV12-4 with TRBJ2-3; D unclear. The CDR3 contains 11 residues. Trimming removed 6 bases from V and 4 bases from J, with 5 bases in between.

The chain has TRBV24-1 and TRBJ2-1; the match to TRBD1 covers 7 bases. The trim removed 4 bases at V and 3 bases at J, leaving 8 bases unmatched. Germline CDR1 and CDR2: KGHDR and SFDVKD. The CDR3 sequence is 16 residues long. The chain's CDR3 is CATSDPGDSYYNEQFF. DNA for the CDR3: TGTGCCACCAGTGACCCCGGGGACAGCTACTACAATGAGCAGTTCTTC.

The genes are TRBV6-5 and TRBJ2-4, with a possible D match to TRBD2 (5 bases). This CDR3 contains 14 residues. V dropped 5 bases and J dropped 1 base, with 9 bases sitting between them. The germline gives CDR1 MNHEY, CDR2 SVGAGI. The CDR3 reads CASSPWEAKNIQYF. Written as DNA, the CDR3 is TGTGCCAGCAGTCCCTGGGAGGCCAAAAACATTCAGTACTTC.

The chain carries TRBV24-1 and TRBJ2-3; 11 nucleotides agree with TRBD2. The germline V gene has CDR1 KGHDR and CDR2 SFDVKD. The CDR3 runs 17 residues. V trimming: 5 bases; J trimming: 1 base; junction bases outside the gene matches: 7. The DNA of the CDR3 is TGTGCCACCAGTGGGCGAGGTAGCGGGAGGGGCACAGATACGCAGTATTTT. Translated: CATSGRGSGRGTDTQYF.

The chain uses TRBV7-2 and TRBJ1-2, with TRBD1 identical over 7 bases. Germline V lookup: CDR1 SGHTA, CDR2 FQGNSA. Trimming took 3 bases from V and 4 from J; bases not matched to a gene: 8. The CDR3 is 15 amino acids. This chain's CDR3 is CASSLTPTGPYGYTF. The CDR3 region has the DNA TGTGCCAGCAGCTTGACTCCGACAGGGCCCTATGGCTACACCTTC.

The chain links TRBV5-4 to TRBJ1-1; the match to TRBD1 covers 8 bases. Germline V gene lookup returns CDR1 SGHNT and CDR2 YYREEE (reference sequence). CDR3 length: 13 amino acids. Trimming cost V 6 bases and J 5 bases; bases outside gene matches: 6. This chain's CDR3 is CASKIQGGTEAFF. CDR3 coding DNA: TGTGCCAGCAAAATACAGGGGGGAACTGAAGCTTTCTTT.

The V call is TRBV6-5, the J call TRBJ1-2, with 7 bases fitting TRBD1. Germline trimming cut 6 bases from V and 4 bases from J; bases unmatched to any gene: 11. The CDR3 consists of 15 residues. From germline, CDR1 is MNHEY and CDR2 SVGAGI. CDR3 loop: CASRDRDSAGYGYTF. CDR3 nucleotide sequence: TGTGCCAGCAGAGACAGGGACTCTGCTGGCTATGGCTACACCTTC.

This clone occurred once. The J gene is TRBJ2-2, the V gene TRBV9; 9 nucleotides match TRBD2. Germline assignment: CDR1 SGDLS and CDR2 YYNGEE. The CDR3 is 15 residues long. The ends lost 2 bases at V and 7 bases at J; junction bases unmatched: 6. DNA for the CDR3: TGTGCCAGCAGCGTTCGCGGGGGGGTAGACGGGGAGCTGTTTTTT. It yields the protein CASSVRGGVDGELFF.

CDR3 loop: CATARTPDSQETQYF. Written as DNA, the CDR3 is TGTGCCACCGCCAGAACCCCGGACAGCCAAGAGACCCAGTACTTC. The chain couples TRBV15 to TRBJ2-5; tentative D call: TRBD1 (6 bases). V lost 8 bases and J lost 1, with 17 bases in between. Germline values: CDR1 LNHNV, CDR2 YYDKDF (reference sequence). This CDR3 has 15 amino acids.

V usage is TRBV6-1 and J usage is TRBJ2-1; D possibly corresponds to TRBD2 (6 bases). The V end lost 0 bases, the J end lost 4 bases, and 22 bases lay between the germline ends. Germline V gene sequence: CDR1 MNHNS, CDR2 SASEGT. CDR3 length equals 19 residues. CDR3 region: CASSEARGPRTPRYNEQFF. CDR3 in DNA: TGTGCCAGCAGTGAAGCGCGGGGACCCAGGACTCCACGATACAATGAGCAGTTCTTC.

V gene TRBV3-1 (or the pseudogene TRBV3-2) combines with J gene TRBJ1-2; tentative D call: TRBD1 (5 bases). V was clipped by 4 bases and J by 8 bases, with 14 bases between them. The germline V gene has CDR1 LGHDT and CDR2 YNNKEL (reference sequence). The CDR3 is 13 residues long. This chain's CDR3 is CASSLRAAEGYTF. CDR3 nucleotide sequence: TGTGCCAGCAGCCTCAGGGCGGCGGAGGGCTACACCTTC.

This chain connects TRBV19 to TRBJ1-1; no reliable D call. Deletions cut 7 bases from V and 1 base from J, with 10 bases between. The CDR3 totals 13 residues. CDR1 is LNHDA, CDR2 SQIVND, per germline (reference sequence). Here the CDR3 reads CASTPLPNTEAFF. The DNA for the CDR3 is TGTGCCAGTACGCCACTCCCGAACACTGAAGCTTTCTTT.

The chain is built from TRBV4-1 and TRBJ1-6; D remains unclear. Looked up from germline, CDR1 is MGHRA and CDR2 is YSYEKL. The length of the CDR3 is 15 residues. V lost 0 bases and J lost 0, with 3 bases in between. In DNA form, the CDR3 reads TGCGCCAGCAGCCAAGAGAGCTCCTATAATTCACCCCTCCACTTT. This encodes CASSQESSYNSPLHF.